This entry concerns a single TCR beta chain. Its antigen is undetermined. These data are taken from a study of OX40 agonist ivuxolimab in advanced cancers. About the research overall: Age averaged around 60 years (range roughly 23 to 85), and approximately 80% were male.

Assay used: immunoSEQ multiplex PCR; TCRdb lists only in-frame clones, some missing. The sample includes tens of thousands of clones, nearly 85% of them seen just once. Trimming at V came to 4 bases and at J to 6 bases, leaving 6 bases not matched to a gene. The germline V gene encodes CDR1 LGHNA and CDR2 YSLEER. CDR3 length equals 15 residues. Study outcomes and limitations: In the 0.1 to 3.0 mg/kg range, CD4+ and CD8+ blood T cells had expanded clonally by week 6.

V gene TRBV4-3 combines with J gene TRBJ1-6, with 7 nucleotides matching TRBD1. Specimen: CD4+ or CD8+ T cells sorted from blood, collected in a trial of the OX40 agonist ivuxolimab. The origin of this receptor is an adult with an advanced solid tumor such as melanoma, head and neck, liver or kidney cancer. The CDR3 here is CASSRGTVLNSPLHF. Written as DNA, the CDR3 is TGCGCCAGCAGCCGCGGGACAGTGCTTAATTCACCCCTCCACTTT.